Each of the 30 T cell receptor beta chains below was sequenced from the same sample in a study of blood T cell repertoires in COVID-19. Using immunoSEQ multiplex PCR, the repertoire was profiled, and TCRdb retains in-frame clones only, with some absent. In the table there are roughly 110,000 clones, about 84% of which are singletons. Sequencing input: peripheral blood. These receptors all come from a woman aged 60-75 years with acute or convalescent COVID-19.

J is TRBJ1-1 and V is TRBV3-1 (or the pseudogene TRBV3-2), with 8 bases fitting TRBD1. Germline-derived CDR1 and CDR2 are LGHDT and YNNKEL (reference sequence). The V segment lost 3 bases and the J segment 4 bases; nucleotides outside the gene matches: 7. The CDR3 runs to 15 residues. The CDR3 loop reads CASSHSGQGGTEAFF. In nucleotides, the CDR3 is TGTGCCAGCAGCCATTCCGGACAGGGAGGCACTGAAGCTTTCTTT.

The chain is built from TRBV11-2 and TRBJ2-1, with TRBD2 matching 9 bases. The CDR3 is made up of 15 amino acids. Germline-derived CDR1 and CDR2 are SGHAT and FQNNGV. The junction had 10 bases not matched to a gene; V was cut back by 5 bases and J by 8 bases. The CDR3, as DNA: TGTGCCAGCAGCCACGGGCGGGGGGGCCCCGATGAGCAGTTCTTC. It yields the protein CASSHGRGGPDEQFF.

CDR3 in amino acids: CASRVDREETQYF. In DNA, the CDR3 is TGTGCCAGTAGGGTTGACAGGGAGGAGACCCAGTACTTC. This chain connects TRBV19 to TRBJ2-5; 7 bases line up with TRBD1. The V gene end was trimmed by 6 bases and the J gene end by 5 bases; junction bases not matched to a gene: 6. Germline loops: CDR1 LNHDA, CDR2 SQIVND (reference sequence). The CDR3 sequence is 13 residues long. Drawing the rest from reference TRBV19 and TRBJ2-5, the complete variable domain is DGGITQSPKYLFRKEGQNVTLSCEQNLNHDAMYWYRQDPGQGLRLIYYSQIVNDFQKGDIAEGYSVSREKKESFPLTVTSAQKNPTAFYLCASRVDREETQYFGPGTRLLVL.

This chain links TRBV5-1 with TRBJ1-1; D might be TRBD1 (5 bases). Germline V gives CDR1 SGHRS, CDR2 YFSETQ. This CDR3 is built from 13 residues. V lost 0 bases and J lost 7, with 10 bases in between. The CDR3 here is CASSLGQGGEAFF. The DNA of the CDR3 is TGCGCCAGCAGCTTGGGCCAGGGAGGTGAAGCTTTCTTT.

The V and J genes are TRBV7-2 and TRBJ1-2; no clear D gene. Germline values: CDR1 SGHTA, CDR2 FQGNSA. Deletions cut 4 bases from V and 5 bases from J, with 14 bases between. The CDR3 is 14 amino acids. CDR3 DNA: TGTGCCAGCAGCTCCGCCGCCCTAGCGTATGGCTACACCTTC. Residues: CASSSAALAYGYTF.

CDR3 sequence reads: CASSQGRGEGSSTDTQYF. The DNA of the CDR3 is TGTGCCAGCAGCCAAGGACGGGGGGAAGGATCTAGCACAGATACGCAGTATTTT. The rearrangement joins TRBV4-2 to TRBJ2-3; the match to TRBD2 covers 7 bases. This CDR3 is built from 18 residues. V gave up 1 base and J gave up 0 bases; unmatched junction bases: 10. Germline assignment: CDR1 LGHNA and CDR2 YNFKEQ.

This clone appeared a few times. This rearrangement joins TRBV30 to TRBJ1-2; D is undetermined. The V gene lost 2 bases and the J gene lost 4 bases, with 17 bases spanning the gap. Germline V gives CDR1 GTSNPN, CDR2 SVGIG (reference sequence). CDR3 length: 15 amino acids. CDR3 amino acids: CAWSRTRVTPYGYTF. Here the CDR3 DNA reads TGTGCCTGGAGTCGTACCCGGGTGACCCCCTATGGCTACACCTTC.

The rearrangement links TRBV11-2 to TRBJ2-3; 13 bases match TRBD2. The V gene's germline CDR1 is SGHAT and CDR2 FQNNGV. This CDR3 spans 19 amino acids. The trim removed 4 bases at V and 6 bases at J, leaving 16 bases unmatched. CDR3 residues: CASSSTSGGAFSARDTQYF. Written as DNA, the CDR3 is TGTGCCAGCAGCTCCACTAGCGGGGGGGCCTTTAGTGCAAGGGATACGCAGTATTTT.

This chain links TRBV20-1 with TRBJ2-7; D unresolved. The length of the CDR3 is 11 residues. V gave up 6 bases and J gave up 3 bases, with 9 bases separating them. From germline, CDR1 is DFQATT and CDR2 SNEGSKA (reference sequence). CDR3 sequence reads: CSAVYSYEQYF. CDR3 DNA sequence: TGCAGTGCCGTATATAGCTACGAGCAGTACTTC.

This rearrangement joins TRBV6-1 to TRBJ1-5; the D gene is possibly TRBD1 (6 bases). Germline V CDR1 and CDR2: MNHNS, SASEGT. The CDR3 has 16 amino acids. V was clipped by 2 bases and J by 3 bases, with 14 bases between them. DNA for the CDR3: TGTGCCAGCAGTGAATTACGGACAGTTTACAATCAGCCCCAGCATTTT. Translation: CASSELRTVYNQPQHF.

This clone was counted only a few times. The chain combines TRBV29-1 with TRBJ1-4; no definite D call. Germline lookup yields CDR1 SQVTM and CDR2 ANQGSEA. CDR3 size: 14 residues. The V gene lost 4 bases and the J gene lost 7 bases, with 16 bases spanning the gap. Written as DNA, the CDR3 is TGCAGCGTTGTAATTAGCCTTCACGGTGAAAAACTGTTTTTT. Translating gives CSVVISLHGEKLFF.

In its sample, this clone was seen once. The rearrangement links TRBV3-1 (or the pseudogene TRBV3-2) to TRBJ1-4; 7 bases map to TRBD1. The CDR3 spans 14 residues. Germline assignment: CDR1 LGHDT and CDR2 YNNKEL (reference sequence). Trimming at V came to 7 bases and at J to 7 bases, leaving 9 bases not matched to a gene. The CDR3 loop reads CASNHRGPSEKLFF. The DNA for the CDR3 is TGTGCCAGCAACCACAGGGGCCCGTCTGAAAAACTGTTTTTT.

The chain couples TRBV20-1 to TRBJ1-2; D may be TRBD1 (5 bases). Trimming left V 5 bases short and J 6 bases short, with 13 bases between. This CDR3 has 12 residues. Germline V gene lookup returns CDR1 DFQATT and CDR2 SNEGSKA (reference sequence). The CDR3 region has the DNA TGCAGTGCTGGTGGACAAGGCAATGGCTACACCTTC. It is translated as CSAGGQGNGYTF.

The table lists this clone with a few counts. This rearrangement joins TRBV24-1 to TRBJ2-3; D possibly corresponds to TRBD2 (6 bases). With 1 base removed from V and 1 base from J, the gap between germline ends came to 11 bases. Germline V gene lookup returns CDR1 KGHDR and CDR2 SFDVKD. The CDR3 has 16 amino acids. CDR3 nucleotide sequence: TGTGCCACCAGTGATTTCGGGGGAACCGGCACAGATACGCAGTATTTT. The encoded protein is CATSDFGGTGTDTQYF.

The rearrangement uses TRBV6-5 and TRBJ1-5; the match to TRBD1 covers 8 bases. V dropped 6 bases and J dropped 4; count of bases not matched to a gene: 5. CDR3 length: 14 residues. Germline V gene lookup returns CDR1 MNHEY and CDR2 SVGAGI. The CDR3 reads CASSSHRGNQPQHF. The CDR3 DNA sequence: TGTGCCAGCAGCAGTCACAGGGGGAATCAGCCCCAGCATTTT.

This chain uses TRBV3-1 (or the pseudogene TRBV3-2) with TRBJ2-6; D unresolved. The V gene's germline CDR1 is LGHDT and CDR2 YNNKEL (reference sequence). The CDR3 consists of 13 residues. The V gene lost 6 bases and the J gene lost 4 bases, with 7 bases spanning the gap. CDR3 DNA sequence: TGTGCCAGCAGTTTCTCCGGGGCCAACGTCCTGACTTTC. It yields the protein CASSFSGANVLTF.

V and J are TRBV6-6 and TRBJ2-5; maybe TRBD2 (7 bases). Trimming removed 8 bases at V and 2 bases at J, with 18 bases between. Germline assignment: CDR1 MNHNY and CDR2 SVGAGI (reference sequence). CDR3 length: 15 amino acids. The CDR3 region has the DNA TGTGCCAGCGCCGAGACGCGGGGGCCGCAAGAGACCCAGTACTTC. Protein sequence: CASAETRGPQETQYF.

This CDR3 is CASSLQGGDNEQFF. CDR3 DNA: TGTGCCAGTAGTTTACAGGGGGGGGACAATGAGCAGTTCTTC. The J gene is TRBJ2-1, the V gene TRBV19, with D possibly TRBD1 on 8 matching bases. The germline V gene has CDR1 LNHDA and CDR2 SQIVND (reference sequence). V was clipped by 5 bases and J by 5 bases, with 13 bases between them. The CDR3 is 14 amino acids.

The gene calls are TRBV28 and TRBJ2-7, with 8 bases that match TRBD1. With V trimmed by 3 bases and J by 5 bases, 9 bases remained unmatched. Germline loops: CDR1 MDHEN, CDR2 SYDVKM. This CDR3 is built from 15 residues. CDR3 sequence: CASSLGDSTGDEQYF. The CDR3 nucleotides are TGTGCCAGCAGTTTGGGGGACTCGACAGGGGACGAGCAGTACTTC.

The chain employs TRBV3-1 (or the pseudogene TRBV3-2) and TRBJ1-2; the D is unclear. Trimming stripped 3 bases from V and 2 bases from J, with 7 bases between. The germline CDR1 and CDR2 sequences are LGHDT and YNNKEL (reference sequence). CDR3 length equals 13 residues. CDR3 bases: TGTGCCAGCAGCCAGGGCCCCAACTATGGCTACACCTTC. Translated: CASSQGPNYGYTF.

The chain joins TRBV6-1 to TRBJ1-5, with 7 bases matching TRBD1. This CDR3 has 13 residues. Germline CDR1 is MNHNS and CDR2 is SASEGT. Germline trimming cut 3 bases from V and 6 bases from J; bases unmatched to any gene: 2. CDR3 residues: CASSDTGVQPQHF. CDR3 DNA: TGTGCCAGCAGTGATACAGGGGTTCAGCCCCAGCATTTT.

The chain joins TRBV5-1 to TRBJ1-2; D not resolved. The CDR3 spans 13 residues. CDR1 and CDR2 from the germline V gene are SGHRS and YFSETQ. V gave up 2 bases and J gave up 2 bases, with 7 bases separating them. CDR3 in DNA: TGCGCCAGCAGCTTAACCCAGAACTATGGCTACACCTTC. It encodes CASSLTQNYGYTF.

The V and J genes are TRBV14 and TRBJ2-7, with a possible D match to TRBD1 (5 bases). Trimming removed 1 base from V and 0 bases from J, with 7 bases in between. Germline V lookup: CDR1 SGHDN, CDR2 FVKESK. The CDR3 runs to 14 residues. The CDR3 DNA follows: TGTGCCAGCAGCCAAGTGACAGTCTCCTACGAGCAGTACTTC. Translation: CASSQVTVSYEQYF.

This clone was seen just once. V is TRBV5-6 and J is TRBJ2-7; D is unclear. The germline CDR1 and CDR2 sequences are SGHDT and YYEEEE. V lost 4 bases and J 2 bases, leaving 4 bases between the germline ends. This CDR3 comprises 11 residues. DNA for the CDR3: TGTGCCAGCAGCGCGACCTACGAGCAGTACTTC. It codes for CASSATYEQYF.

This chain joins TRBV12-5 and TRBJ1-5, with a weak D call TRBD1 (5 bases). The CDR3 sequence is 15 residues long. The germline V gene encodes CDR1 LGHNT and CDR2 FRNRAP. The V and J ends lost 6 bases and 7 bases respectively, with 19 bases between them. The CDR3 loop reads CASGLTSGPDQPQHF. CDR3 nucleotides: TGTGCTAGTGGCTTGACCTCAGGGCCGGACCAGCCCCAGCATTTT.

The rearrangement uses TRBV2 and TRBJ1-5, with TRBD1 matching 10 bases. This CDR3 has 14 residues. The trim removed 9 bases at V and 5 bases at J, leaving 7 bases unmatched. Germline V gene data show CDR1 as SNHLY and CDR2 as FYNNEI. CDR3 sequence: CASSRGTGDQPQHF. CDR3 coding DNA: TGTGCCAGTAGCAGGGGGACAGGGGATCAGCCCCAGCATTTT.

A single count supports this clone. The rearrangement joins TRBV29-1 to TRBJ2-3; 8 bases map to TRBD1. The CDR3 contains 16 residues. Germline V CDR1 and CDR2: SQVTM, ANQGSEA. V lost 6 bases, J lost 1 base, and 12 bases stayed unmatched. CDR3 loop: CSVDFQGARGTDTQYF. CDR3 nucleotide sequence: TGCAGCGTAGATTTTCAGGGGGCGCGGGGCACAGATACGCAGTATTTT.

In this sample, this clone turned up once. The rearrangement uses TRBV20-1 and TRBJ1-1, with D hard to call. The CDR3 spans 11 residues. The V gene's germline CDR1 is DFQATT and CDR2 SNEGSKA (reference sequence). Trimming took off 2 bases at V and 11 bases at J, with 12 bases between the two ends. The CDR3 loop reads CSARRGTGAFF. The CDR3 DNA follows: TGCAGTGCTAGAAGAGGAACGGGTGCTTTCTTT.

This clone has only one observation. The chain employs TRBV11-1 and TRBJ2-7; perhaps TRBD2 as D (6 bases). Trimming removed 6 bases from V and 2 bases from J, with 14 bases in between. Germline assignment: CDR1 SGHAT and CDR2 FQDESV (reference sequence). The CDR3 length is 14 residues. CDR3 amino acids: CASRGWRETYEQYF. The DNA for the CDR3 is TGTGCCAGCAGGGGTTGGCGGGAAACCTACGAGCAGTACTTC.

V gene TRBV29-1 combines with J gene TRBJ1-1; D is undetermined. The CDR3 spans 13 residues. Deletions cut 5 bases from V and 4 bases from J, with 14 bases between. Germline loops: CDR1 SQVTM, CDR2 ANQGSEA. DNA of the CDR3: TGCAGCGTTTCCTTCGGGAGGTTCACTGAAGCTTTCTTT. The encoded protein is CSVSFGRFTEAFF.